This passage covers 16 T cell receptor beta chains from one sample sequenced in a study of OX40 agonist ivuxolimab in advanced cancers. Assay used: immunoSEQ multiplex PCR; TCRdb lists only in-frame clones, some missing. The sample lists tens of thousands of clones, around 86% occurring once. This material consisted of CD4+ or CD8+ T cells sorted from blood, taken in a trial of the OX40 agonist ivuxolimab. The source is an adult with an advanced solid tumor such as melanoma, head and neck, liver or kidney cancer.

In DNA, the CDR3 is TGTGCCAGCAGTGAAGGGGTCAGGCAGTACTTC. As protein: CASSEGVRQYF. The rearrangement uses TRBV25-1 and TRBJ2-7; D uncertain. The length of the CDR3 is 11 residues. Trimming pared 2 bases from V and 9 bases from J, leaving 8 bases between. From germline, CDR1 is MGHDK and CDR2 SYGVNS.

The V call is TRBV7-2, the J call TRBJ1-2, with D tentatively TRBD1 (6 bases). V was cut by 1 base and J by 6 bases, with 21 bases left in between. The CDR3 totals 17 residues. The germline gives CDR1 SGHTA, CDR2 FQGNSA. CDR3 sequence (DNA): TGTGCCAGCAGCTTAGGGGGGACAAGCAACTCGCCCCATGGCTACACCTTC. Encoded protein: CASSLGGTSNSPHGYTF.

This clone was detected only once. The V call is TRBV4-1, the J call TRBJ2-1, with D possibly matching TRBD1 (6 bases). This CDR3 has 14 amino acids. CDR1 and CDR2 from the germline V gene are MGHRA and YSYEKL. V lost 2 bases and J 7 bases, leaving 12 bases between the germline ends. The CDR3 region has the DNA TGCGCCAGCAGCCAACTTACTAGGGGGAATGAGCAGTTCTTC. Translating gives CASSQLTRGNEQFF.

V is TRBV27 and J is TRBJ2-1, with a possible D match to TRBD1 (6 bases). V lost 4 bases, J lost 3 bases, and 16 bases lay in between. Looked up from germline, CDR1 is MNHEY and CDR2 is SMNVEV (reference sequence). The CDR3 is made up of 16 amino acids. DNA for the CDR3: TGTGCCAGCAGTTCGACCGGACAGATCATCTACAATGAGCAGTTCTTC. Encoded protein: CASSSTGQIIYNEQFF.

This clone is classed as medium-sized. The chain recombines TRBV30 with TRBJ1-1; D is uncertain. Trimming took off 1 base at V and 6 bases at J, with 9 bases between the two ends. Germline loops: CDR1 GTSNPN, CDR2 SVGIG (reference sequence). The CDR3 is made up of 12 amino acids. CDR3 sequence: CAWSASGSEAFF. CDR3 sequence (DNA): TGTGCCTGGAGTGCTTCCGGGTCTGAAGCTTTCTTT.

The genes are TRBV11-2 and TRBJ1-3; perhaps TRBD1 as D (5 bases). Germline CDR1 is SGHAT and CDR2 is FQNNGV. Trimming took 1 base from V and 0 from J, leaving 13 bases between them. CDR3 length: 17 residues. The CDR3 reads CASSLVTGLRSGNTIYF. The CDR3 DNA reads TGTGCCAGCAGCTTAGTCACAGGCCTACGCTCTGGAAACACCATATATTTT.

This clone appeared a single time. V gene TRBV7-2 combines with J gene TRBJ2-3; TRBD2 matches 10 bases. The CDR3 is 16 residues long. After removal of 4 bases from V and 6 bases from J, the junction contained 10 bases not matched to a gene. Germline V lookup: CDR1 SGHTA, CDR2 FQGNSA. The CDR3 spells CASSYSGGTSSDTQYF. The CDR3 DNA reads as TGTGCCAGCAGCTATAGCGGGGGGACTTCCTCGGATACGCAGTATTTT.

This chain uses TRBV7-2 with TRBJ1-5, with a tentative D call TRBD1 (5 bases). V was clipped by 6 bases and J by 1 base, with 10 bases between them. Germline loops: CDR1 SGHTA, CDR2 FQGNSA. The CDR3 has 14 amino acids. CDR3 in DNA: TGTGCCAGCAGTCCCCGACAGAGCAATCAGCCCCAGCATTTT. Its translation is CASSPRQSNQPQHF.

The V gene is TRBV7-8, the J gene TRBJ2-2; D may be TRBD2 (5 bases). V shed 6 bases and J shed 8 bases, with 19 bases lying between them. Germline lookup yields CDR1 SGHVS and CDR2 FQNEAQ. The length of the CDR3 is 15 residues. The CDR3 sequence: CASSFTGEREGELFF. As DNA, the CDR3 is TGTGCCAGCAGTTTCACTGGGGAGCGCGAAGGGGAGCTGTTTTTT.

The chain has TRBV11-2 and TRBJ2-5, with a weak D call TRBD2 (6 bases). V shed 1 base and J shed 3 bases, with 15 bases lying between them. The CDR3 is 16 amino acids. The germline gives CDR1 SGHAT, CDR2 FQNNGV. CDR3 in DNA: TGTGCCAGCAGCTTAGGCGGAGGGTGGGTGAAAGAGACCCAGTACTTC. This codes for CASSLGGGWVKETQYF.

V gene TRBV6-1 combines with J gene TRBJ1-1, with 7 positions matching TRBD1. V trimming: 4 bases; J trimming: 4 bases; junction bases outside the gene matches: 15. The CDR3 has 17 residues. CDR1 MNHNS and CDR2 SASEGT come from the germline V gene. CDR3: CASSARVAGGAGTEAFF. The CDR3 DNA reads as TGTGCCAGCAGTGCCCGGGTAGCAGGGGGGGCTGGCACTGAAGCTTTCTTT.

V is TRBV18 and J is TRBJ2-2; D remains unclear. The germline V gene encodes CDR1 KGHSH and CDR2 LQKENI. The CDR3 extends over 14 amino acids. With 3 bases removed from V and 0 bases from J, the gap between germline ends came to 5 bases. The CDR3 DNA sequence: TGTGCCAGCTCACCCCTAACGAACACCGGGGAGCTGTTTTTT. It encodes CASSPLTNTGELFF.

The J gene is TRBJ1-1, the V gene TRBV6-5; 8 bases map to TRBD1. CDR3 length equals 14 residues. Germline-derived CDR1 and CDR2 are MNHEY and SVGAGI. Unmatched junction bases numbered 7, after V lost 6 bases and J lost 4 bases. CDR3 in DNA: TGTGCCAGCAGGACCGGACAGGGCGGCACTGAAGCTTTCTTT. Translated: CASRTGQGGTEAFF.

The chain couples TRBV19 to TRBJ2-1; D ambiguous. Germline V gene sequence: CDR1 LNHDA, CDR2 SQIVND (reference sequence). V lost 5 bases to trimming and J lost 0 bases, with 8 bases between them. The CDR3 totals 14 residues. The CDR3 reads CASSPPSSYNEQFF. In DNA, the CDR3 is TGTGCCAGTAGTCCCCCTAGCTCCTACAATGAGCAGTTCTTC.

This clone was detected once. The chain is built from TRBV6-1 and TRBJ1-2; D remains unclear. Trimming cost V 0 bases and J 4 bases, with 9 bases left between them. The CDR3 sequence is 14 residues long. Germline CDR1 is MNHNS and CDR2 is SASEGT. For the CDR3, the DNA is TGTGCCAGCAGTGAAGCAGGGCCCAGCTATGGCTACACCTTC. Translated, it gives CASSEAGPSYGYTF.

The chain joins TRBV30 to TRBJ2-3, with a possible D match to TRBD1 (5 bases). The germline V and J ends were trimmed by 4 bases and 5 bases, with 7 bases remaining between them. Germline V gene data show CDR1 as GTSNPN and CDR2 as SVGIG (reference sequence). CDR3 size: 11 residues. CDR3 bases: TGTGCCTGGACAGGGCAAGATACGCAGTATTTT. It is translated as CAWTGQDTQYF.